Below, 26 T cell receptor beta chains from the same sample are listed, as sequenced in a study of shared clonotypes between healthy human individuals. As defined, naive CD8 cells were CD45RO-negative and positively selected for CCR7, with terminally differentiated effector memory CD45RA+ cells excluded. This table comes from immunoSEQ multiplex PCR, and its TCRdb copy is limited to in-frame clones, with some not included. The sample has around 1.9 million clones; about 94% are singletons. The specimen was naive CD8+ T cells from PBMCs. Receptor source: a man between 18 and 29 years old in good health. Some clones in this sample may be carry-over from other donors' samples.

The chain is built from TRBV28 and TRBJ2-1, with 12 bases fitting TRBD2. Losses at the gene ends were 1 base for V and 7 bases for J; bases not matched to a gene: 2. Germline V gene data show CDR1 as MDHEN and CDR2 as SYDVKM. The CDR3 covers 15 residues. CDR3 DNA: TGTGCCAGCAGTTTATTGACTAGCGGGAGTAATGAGCAGTTCTTC. Encoded protein: CASSLLTSGSNEQFF.

This chain connects TRBV28 to TRBJ1-5; D is undetermined. Between the trimmed V and J ends, which lost 3 bases and 6 bases, there was a span of 12 bases. This CDR3 comprises 14 residues. Germline V gene data show CDR1 as MDHEN and CDR2 as SYDVKM. The CDR3 DNA sequence: TGTGCCAGCAGTTTGCCACTCGCGGTTCAGCCCCAGCATTTT. Translating gives CASSLPLAVQPQHF.

For the CDR3, the DNA is TGTGCCAGCAGCTTCCACCAACACCCTAGCGGGGGCCTCCAGACCCAGTACTTC. Translating it yields CASSFHQHPSGGLQTQYF. This chain connects TRBV7-2 to TRBJ2-5, with 10 positions matching TRBD2. The germline V gene has CDR1 SGHTA and CDR2 FQGNSA. After removal of 3 bases from V and 6 bases from J, the junction contained 16 bases not matched to a gene. CDR3 length: 18 residues.

The table lists this clone with a few counts. The J gene is TRBJ1-1, the V gene TRBV4-1; unclear D gene. The CDR3 consists of 13 residues. CDR1 is MGHRA, CDR2 YSYEKL, per germline. V was cut by 1 base and J by 8 bases, with 11 bases left in between. CDR3 coding DNA: TGCGCCAGCAGCCAAGTAGGAGGGCTCGAAGCTTTCTTT. Residues: CASSQVGGLEAFF.

The chain uses TRBV25-1 and TRBJ1-1; possible D gene TRBD1, 5 bases. The CDR3 runs to 14 residues. Germline lookup yields CDR1 MGHDK and CDR2 SYGVNS. The ends were cut back, 2 bases at V and 1 base at J, with 8 bases in the middle. CDR3: CASSERGGNTEAFF. In DNA form, the CDR3 reads TGTGCCAGCAGTGAAAGGGGAGGGAACACTGAAGCTTTCTTT.

In the case of this clone: One end of the junction varies from germline; a read error may be responsible. The J gene is TRBJ2-1, the V gene TRBV7-9, with 12 bases aligning to TRBD2. CDR1 is SEHNR, CDR2 FQNEAQ, per germline (reference sequence). The CDR3 has 15 residues. The CDR3 DNA sequence: TGTGCCAGCAGCCTAGCGGGAGGGGTCCACAATGAGCAGTTCTTC. Translation: CASSLAGGVHNEQFF.

This rearrangement joins TRBV6-1 to TRBJ1-2; 8 bases line up with TRBD1. Germline lookup yields CDR1 MNHNS and CDR2 SASEGT. J lost 5 bases, V lost 11 bases, and 13 bases had no gene match. There are 14 residues in the CDR3. CDR3 loop: CAGRGQAARYGYTF. The CDR3, as DNA: TGTGCCGGTAGGGGACAGGCAGCTAGATATGGCTACACCTTC.

The chain has TRBV19 and TRBJ1-1, with 10 bases lining up with TRBD1. From germline, CDR1 is LNHDA and CDR2 SQIVND (reference sequence). The CDR3 extends over 13 amino acids. Trimming removed 6 bases from V and 5 bases from J; junction bases left unmatched: 3. CDR3 nucleotides: TGTGCCAGTAGGACAGGGGGCTTTACTGAAGCTTTCTTT. Its protein product is CASRTGGFTEAFF.

This clone is a singleton in its sample. The chain joins TRBV9 to TRBJ2-7; no clear D gene. Looked up from germline, CDR1 is SGDLS and CDR2 is YYNGEE. The V gene lost 4 bases and the J gene lost 2 bases, with 13 bases spanning the gap. The CDR3 extends over 14 amino acids. The CDR3 loop reads CASSLHTDAYEQYF. CDR3 DNA: TGTGCCAGCAGCTTACACACGGACGCCTACGAGCAGTACTTC.

The J gene is TRBJ2-7, the V gene TRBV27; tentatively, D is TRBD1 or TRBD2 (5 bases each). CDR3 length: 14 residues. CDR1 and CDR2 (germline): MNHEY, SMNVEV (reference sequence). The V and J ends lost 1 base and 3 bases respectively, with 10 bases between them. The CDR3 DNA reads TGTGCCAGCAGTTTATTGTGGGGGAGCTACGAGCAGTACTTC. Its protein is CASSLLWGSYEQYF.

The chain couples TRBV25-1 to TRBJ1-4, with D unresolved. Deletions cut 6 bases from V and 11 bases from J, with 10 bases between. Germline V gives CDR1 MGHDK, CDR2 SYGVNS. The CDR3 is 11 residues long. CDR3 bases: TGTGCCAGCAGGCACGGCCTTAAACTGTTTTTT. This sequence encodes CASRHGLKLFF.

The J gene is TRBJ2-7, the V gene TRBV18, with 8 bases that match TRBD1. After removal of 3 bases from V and 2 bases from J, the junction contained 12 bases not matched to a gene. Germline assignment: CDR1 KGHSH and CDR2 LQKENI. This CDR3 is built from 17 residues. This chain's CDR3 is CASSPEPRGPHAYEQYF. The CDR3 nucleotides are TGTGCCAGCTCACCCGAGCCCAGGGGGCCCCATGCCTACGAGCAGTACTTC.

This chain connects TRBV6-5 to TRBJ2-1; 12 nucleotides agree with TRBD2. Germline trimming cut 3 bases from V and 6 bases from J; bases unmatched to any gene: 3. The germline V gene has CDR1 MNHEY and CDR2 SVGAGI. The CDR3 has 15 residues. The CDR3 bases are TGTGCCAGCAGTTATTGGACTAGCGGGACCAATGAGCAGTTCTTC. Protein: CASSYWTSGTNEQFF.

This chain connects TRBV2 to TRBJ1-1; tentative D call: TRBD1 (5 bases). V was cut by 4 bases and J by 3 bases, with 15 bases left in between. CDR3 length equals 15 residues. CDR1 is SNHLY, CDR2 FYNNEI, per germline. CDR3 coding DNA: TGTGCCAGCAGTGTTGGGACGGCTGTTGACACTGAAGCTTTCTTT. Protein product: CASSVGTAVDTEAFF.

The CDR3 loop is CASSGGYEQYF. The CDR3 nucleotides read TGCGCCAGCAGCGGCGGGTACGAGCAGTACTTC. V usage is TRBV5-1 and J usage is TRBJ2-5; D possibly corresponds to TRBD2 (5 bases). The DNA end is a closer match to TRBJ2-7, so the J assignment may be wrong. The CDR3 loop spans 11 amino acids. Germline V CDR1 and CDR2: SGHRS, YFSETQ.

This chain uses TRBV6-5 with TRBJ2-3, with a weak D call TRBD1 (5 bases). The CDR3 is 14 residues long. V was cut by 6 bases and J by 3 bases, with 13 bases left in between. Germline V gene lookup returns CDR1 MNHEY and CDR2 SVGAGI. In DNA form, the CDR3 reads TGTGCCAGCAGAGTGGGGCAGAGAACAGATACGCAGTATTTT. It specifies CASRVGQRTDTQYF.

This chain links TRBV7-3 with TRBJ2-1; TRBD1 is a possible D gene (5 bases). The CDR3 has 16 amino acids. V gave up 2 bases and J gave up 1 base, with 12 bases separating them. From germline, CDR1 is SGHTA and CDR2 FQGTGA. CDR3 in DNA: TGTGCCAGCAGCTTAGGTCCAACAGGATCCTACAATGAGCAGTTCTTC. Translated, it gives CASSLGPTGSYNEQFF.

The chain links TRBV30 to TRBJ2-3; 14 bases map to TRBD2. The J segment lost 3 bases and the V segment lost 3 bases, leaving 5 bases of the junction unmatched. The CDR3 is 16 residues long. The germline gives CDR1 GTSNPN, CDR2 SVGIG (reference sequence). The CDR3: CAWRGLAGETTDTQYF. The CDR3, as DNA: TGTGCCTGGAGGGGACTAGCGGGAGAAACTACAGATACGCAGTATTTT. The whole variable domain, remainder taken from reference TRBV30 and TRBJ2-3, is SQTIHQWPATLVQPVGSPLSLECTVEGTSNPNLYWYRQAAGRGLQLLFYSVGIGQISSEVPQNLSASRPQDRQFILSSKKLLLSDSGFYLCAWRGLAGETTDTQYFGPGTRLTVL.

The rearrangement links TRBV19 to TRBJ2-3, with D perhaps assigned TRBD1 or TRBD2 (6 bases each). The CDR3 loop spans 16 amino acids. Between the trimmed V and J ends, which lost 5 bases and 2 bases, there was a span of 17 bases. Germline CDR1 and CDR2: LNHDA and SQIVND (reference sequence). The DNA of the CDR3 is TGTGCCAGTAGTTTCCGACAGTGGGGGGCCACAGATACGCAGTATTTT. Protein sequence: CASSFRQWGATDTQYF.

CDR3 residues: CASSLRYTGELFF. CDR3 DNA: TGTGCCAGCAGTTTACGTTACACCGGGGAGCTGTTTTTT. The chain uses TRBV27 and TRBJ2-2; D remains unclear. This CDR3 comprises 13 residues. Germline V gene data show CDR1 as MNHEY and CDR2 as SMNVEV (reference sequence). Trimming left V 2 bases short and J 3 bases short, with 4 bases between.

This clone was counted once. In DNA, the CDR3 is TGTGCCAGCTTTCCAGGGCACGAGCAGTACTTC. It specifies CASFPGHEQYF. The J gene is TRBJ2-7, the V gene TRBV19, with D possibly being TRBD1 (5 bases). Germline values: CDR1 LNHDA, CDR2 SQIVND (reference sequence). The CDR3 spans 11 residues. Trimming shortened V by 9 bases and J by 5 bases, and 11 bases separated the two germline ends.

The V and J genes are TRBV7-9 and TRBJ2-7; maybe TRBD1 (5 bases). The CDR3 loop spans 15 amino acids. V lost 4 bases and J lost 7, with 20 bases in between. The germline V gene has CDR1 SEHNR and CDR2 FQNEAQ (reference sequence). The CDR3 loop reads CASSSEEARVREQYF. The CDR3 DNA reads TGTGCCAGCAGCTCCGAAGAGGCCAGGGTTCGAGAGCAGTACTTC.

This sequence joins TRBV4-1 and TRBJ1-1, with a possible D match to TRBD1 (5 bases). The V end lost 4 bases, the J end lost 4 bases, and 10 bases lay between the germline ends. The germline V gene has CDR1 MGHRA and CDR2 YSYEKL. The CDR3 loop spans 13 amino acids. As DNA, the CDR3 is TGCGCCAGCAGCCTTGGAGGGACCACTGAAGCTTTCTTT. Translating gives CASSLGGTTEAFF.

The chain combines TRBV6-5 with TRBJ1-3; TRBD1 is a possible D gene (5 bases). Germline loops: CDR1 MNHEY, CDR2 SVGAGI. The CDR3 runs 14 residues. DNA for the CDR3: TGTGCAACGCGGGGGACCTACTCTGGAAACACCATATATTTT. Amino acid sequence: CATRGTYSGNTIYF.

This chain links TRBV5-6 with TRBJ2-7; D may match TRBD1 or TRBD2 (5 bases each). Germline V gene sequence: CDR1 SGHDT, CDR2 YYEEEE. V was pared by 0 bases and J by 2 bases, with 18 bases between. CDR3 length: 17 amino acids. The CDR3, as DNA: TGTGCCAGCAGCTTGGAACGGGGCCACGCCTCTGCCTACGAGCAGTACTTC. It is translated as CASSLERGHASAYEQYF. Variable domain in full (rest from reference TRBV5-6 and TRBJ2-7): DAGVTQSPTHLIKTRGQQVTLRCSPKSGHDTVSWYQQALGQGPQFIFQYYEEEERQRGNFPDRFSGHQFPNYSSELNVNALLLGDSALYLCASSLERGHASAYEQYFGPGTRLTVT.

The chain recombines TRBV29-1 with TRBJ2-1; tentatively, D is TRBD1 or TRBD2 (5 bases each). V dropped 6 bases and J dropped 2 bases, with 17 bases sitting between them. Per germline, CDR1 SQVTM and CDR2 ANQGSEA. The CDR3 length is 15 residues. CDR3 amino acids: CSVVPGTIAYNEQFF. DNA of the CDR3: TGCAGCGTGGTACCCGGGACGATAGCCTACAATGAGCAGTTCTTC.